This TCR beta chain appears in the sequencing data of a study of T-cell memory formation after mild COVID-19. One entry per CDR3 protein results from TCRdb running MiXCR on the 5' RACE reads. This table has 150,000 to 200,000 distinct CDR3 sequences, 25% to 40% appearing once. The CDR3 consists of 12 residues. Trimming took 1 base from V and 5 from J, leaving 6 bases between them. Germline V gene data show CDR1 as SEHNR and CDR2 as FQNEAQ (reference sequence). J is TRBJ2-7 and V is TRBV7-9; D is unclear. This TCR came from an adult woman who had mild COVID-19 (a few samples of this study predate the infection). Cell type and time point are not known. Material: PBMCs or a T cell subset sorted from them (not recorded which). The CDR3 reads CASSLVVNEQYF. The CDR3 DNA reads TGTGCCAGCAGCTTAGTTGTCAACGAGCAGTACTTC.